These 12 T cell receptor beta chains were sequenced from one sample in a study of T-cell memory formation after mild COVID-19. TCRdb redid the calling of the 5' RACE reads with MiXCR, one entry per CDR3 protein. In the table there are more than 200,000 distinct CDR3 sequences, roughly 15% of which are singletons. Sequenced material: PBMCs or a T cell subset sorted from them (not recorded which). The receptors shown here come from a man between 18 and 29 years old who had mild COVID-19 (a few samples of this study predate the infection). Cell type and time point are not known.

This clonotype was picked up a small number of times. The rearrangement uses TRBV28 and TRBJ2-2, with TRBD2 as a possible D gene (5 bases). The CDR3 length is 14 residues. Germline values: CDR1 MDHEN, CDR2 SYDVKM. V was clipped by 3 bases and J by 4 bases, with 9 bases between them. CDR3 sequence (DNA): TGTGCCAGCAGTTTTGCGGCGGGCACCGGGGAGCTGTTTTTT. Protein sequence: CASSFAAGTGELFF.

The J gene is TRBJ1-2, the V gene TRBV7-2; D is unclear. CDR3 size: 14 residues. V lost 6 bases and J 1 base, leaving 12 bases between the germline ends. The germline gives CDR1 SGHTA, CDR2 FQGNSA. Written as DNA, the CDR3 is TGTGCCAGCAGGATCCCCCTGGGTAACTATGGCTACACCTTC. It translates to CASRIPLGNYGYTF.

Here the CDR3 DNA reads TGTGCCAGCAGAGATTCAGGGGGGAATCAGCCCCAGCATTTT. Protein sequence: CASRDSGGNQPQHF. The J gene is TRBJ1-5, the V gene TRBV6-2 or TRBV6-3, with 7 bases identical to TRBD1. The germline V gene has CDR1 MNHEY and CDR2 SVGEGT. The CDR3 runs to 14 residues. The V gene end was trimmed by 6 bases and the J gene end by 4 bases; junction bases not matched to a gene: 6.

This clonotype was counted a few times. The chain joins TRBV11-1 to TRBJ2-4; D is uncertain. Per the germline V gene, CDR1 is SGHAT and CDR2 is FQDESV (reference sequence). V was trimmed by 1 base and J by 0 bases, leaving 13 bases between them. This CDR3 is built from 17 residues. The CDR3, as DNA: TGTGCCAGCAGCTTAGGGGCGTTCGGTGTAGCCAAAAACATTCAGTACTTC. This sequence encodes CASSLGAFGVAKNIQYF.

The chain links TRBV7-2 to TRBJ1-3; D remains unclear. The germline V and J ends were trimmed by 2 bases and 8 bases, with 13 bases remaining between them. Germline CDR1 is SGHTA and CDR2 is FQGNSA. The CDR3 length is 14 residues. CDR3 amino acids: CASSLSPAADTIYF. The CDR3 nucleotides are TGTGCCAGCAGCTTATCGCCGGCGGCGGACACCATATATTTT.

V is TRBV20-1 and J is TRBJ2-7; a weak D match, TRBD1 (6 bases). Germline CDR1 reads DFQATT; CDR2 reads SNEGSKA (reference sequence). The V end was cut by 2 bases, the J end by 3 bases, with 11 bases between. This CDR3 region has 13 residues. The CDR3, as DNA: TGCAGTGCTAGAAATCAGGGGTTCTACGAGCAGTACTTC. Its protein product is CSARNQGFYEQYF.

The chain combines TRBV7-2 with TRBJ1-2; possibly TRBD1 for D (6 bases). Deletions cut 5 bases from V and 2 bases from J, with 15 bases between. The CDR3 runs to 15 residues. Germline CDR1 is SGHTA and CDR2 is FQGNSA. CDR3 sequence (DNA): TGTGCCAGCAGCGCCCGGGACAAGATGAACTATGGCTACACCTTC. Its translation: CASSARDKMNYGYTF. Full variable domain (remainder filled in from reference TRBV7-2 and TRBJ1-2): GAGVSQSPSNKVTEKGKDVELRCDPISGHTALYWYRQSLGQGLEFLIYFQGNSAPDKSGLPSDRFSAERTGGSVSTLTIQRTQQEDSAVYLCASSARDKMNYGYTFGSGTRLTVV.

This clonotype was counted many times. This chain links TRBV5-1 with TRBJ1-3; D ambiguous. The CDR3 has 16 amino acids. V lost 0 bases and J 0 bases, leaving 10 bases between the germline ends. Germline-derived CDR1 and CDR2 are SGHRS and YFSETQ. The CDR3 loop is CASSLGYRSSGNTIYF. Written as DNA, the CDR3 is TGCGCCAGCAGCTTGGGTTACCGGAGCTCTGGAAACACCATATATTTT.

A few counts support this clonotype. The chain recombines TRBV7-2 with TRBJ1-5; no definite D call. This CDR3 is 13 amino acids long. V dropped 4 bases and J dropped 6 bases, with 10 bases sitting between them. Germline V gene lookup returns CDR1 SGHTA and CDR2 FQGNSA. Written as DNA, the CDR3 is TGTGCCAGCAGCTCCCAGGACGGTCAGCCCCAGCATTTT. Translated, it gives CASSSQDGQPQHF.

The chain joins TRBV12-3 or TRBV12-4 to TRBJ2-3, with TRBD1 matching over 8 bases. V gave up 8 bases and J gave up 4 bases; unmatched junction bases: 11. The CDR3 is 15 residues long. The CDR3 sequence: CASGMDRVRADTQYF. The CDR3 bases are TGTGCCAGCGGGATGGACAGGGTGAGGGCAGATACGCAGTATTTT.

The chain is built from TRBV5-1 and TRBJ2-3, with TRBD1 as a possible D gene (6 bases). CDR1 is SGHRS, CDR2 YFSETQ, per germline. Trimming pared 3 bases from V and 0 bases from J, leaving 11 bases between. The CDR3 contains 15 residues. CDR3 amino acids: CASSSGHQSTDTQYF. For the CDR3, the DNA is TGCGCCAGCAGCTCGGGACACCAAAGCACAGATACGCAGTATTTT.

This clonotype turned up a few times. The chain combines TRBV2 with TRBJ1-3, with unresolved D. The V gene's germline CDR1 is SNHLY and CDR2 FYNNEI. Trimming pared 1 base from V and 2 bases from J, leaving 6 bases between. CDR3 length: 14 amino acids. CDR3 residues: CASSEVSAGNTIYF. The CDR3 coding sequence is TGTGCCAGCAGTGAAGTCTCGGCTGGAAACACCATATATTTT.